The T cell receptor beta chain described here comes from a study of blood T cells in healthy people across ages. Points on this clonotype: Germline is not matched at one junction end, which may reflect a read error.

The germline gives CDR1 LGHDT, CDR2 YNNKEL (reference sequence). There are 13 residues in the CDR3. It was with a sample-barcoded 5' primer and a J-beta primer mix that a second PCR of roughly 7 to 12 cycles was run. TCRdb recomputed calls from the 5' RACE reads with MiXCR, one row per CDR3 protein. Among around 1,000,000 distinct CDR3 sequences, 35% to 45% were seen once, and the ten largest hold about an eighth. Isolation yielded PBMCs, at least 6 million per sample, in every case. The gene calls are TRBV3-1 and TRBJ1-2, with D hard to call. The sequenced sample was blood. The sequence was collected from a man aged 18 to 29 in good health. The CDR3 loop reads CAGSQDGFYGYTF. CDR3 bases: TGTGCCGGCAGCCAAGATGGCTTTTATGGCTACACCTTC.